A single sample is the source of the 10 T cell receptor beta chains below, sequenced in a study of cytomegalovirus exposure and HLA in healthy donors (dated by TCRdb to 2016 to 2017). Library preparation used the immunoSEQ multiplex PCR assay. A mixture of 60 forward primers for TCR Vbeta segments and 13 reverse primers for TCR Jbeta segments was used in the multiplex PCR. Not all clones reach the TCRdb copy of this immuneACCESS table, which keeps in-frame sequences only. Checked studies attribute under half of the gap to unresolved V genes and leave the rest unexplained. The sample's table covers about 140,000 clones. The ten largest clones take up 2% to 2.5% of the sample. Sequenced input: PBMCs. The source of these receptors is a woman younger than 30 in good health and CMV-seronegative.

The rearrangement links TRBV19 to TRBJ1-4; the D is unclear. Germline loops: CDR1 LNHDA, CDR2 SQIVND (reference sequence). The CDR3 loop spans 13 amino acids. Deletions cut 5 bases from V and 7 bases from J, with 11 bases between. CDR3 sequence reads: CASSPPPGEKLFF. CDR3 coding DNA: TGTGCCAGTAGTCCTCCCCCGGGTGAAAAACTGTTTTTT.

As to this clone: The same CDR3 is also encoded by other DNA sequences in this sample. This chain links TRBV18 with TRBJ2-5, with a possible D match to TRBD2 (6 bases). V was clipped by 5 bases and J by 1 base, with 14 bases between them. CDR3 length: 15 amino acids. The germline CDR1 and CDR2 sequences are KGHSH and LQKENI. CDR3 protein: CASSTLADLQETQYF. CDR3 nucleotide sequence: TGTGCCAGCTCAACCTTAGCGGACCTCCAAGAGACCCAGTACTTC.

The chain uses TRBV11-2 and TRBJ2-7; D is uncertain. Germline assignment: CDR1 SGHAT and CDR2 FQNNGV. The CDR3 totals 14 residues. V dropped 0 bases and J dropped 2 bases, with 8 bases sitting between them. The CDR3 DNA is TGTGCCAGCAGCTTAGATGCCAGTACCTACGAGCAGTACTTC. It encodes CASSLDASTYEQYF.

The rearrangement uses TRBV6-5 and TRBJ2-5, with 12 nucleotides matching TRBD2. This CDR3 has 15 residues. Trimming cost V 1 base and J 3 bases; bases outside gene matches: 0. CDR1 is MNHEY and CDR2 is SVGAGI in the germline V gene. The CDR3 DNA reads as TGTGCCAGCAGTTACTGGACTAGCGGGAAAGAGACCCAGTACTTC. Its protein product is CASSYWTSGKETQYF.

The gene calls are TRBV5-8 and TRBJ1-5, with TRBD1 as a possible D gene (6 bases). V was trimmed by 3 bases and J by 3 bases, leaving 13 bases between them. This CDR3 spans 15 amino acids. CDR1 is SGHTS, CDR2 YDEGEE, per germline. The DNA for the CDR3 is TGTGCCAGCAGCTGGGTAGCAGGGGCCAATCAGCCCCAGCATTTT. Its protein product is CASSWVAGANQPQHF.

The chain joins TRBV4-2 to TRBJ2-3; TRBD2 aligns across 7 bases. The length of the CDR3 is 15 residues. V gave up 2 bases and J gave up 4 bases; unmatched junction bases: 6. CDR1 LGHNA and CDR2 YNFKEQ come from the germline V gene. The CDR3 region is CASSQTSAGADTQYF. In nucleotides, the CDR3 is TGTGCCAGCAGCCAAACTAGCGCGGGGGCAGATACGCAGTATTTT.

The chain combines TRBV5-6 with TRBJ1-1; maybe TRBD1 (6 bases). Germline loops: CDR1 SGHDT, CDR2 YYEEEE. The V and J ends lost 4 bases and 5 bases respectively, with 15 bases between them. This CDR3 region has 14 residues. The CDR3 bases are TGTGCCAGCAGCCTGCGCAGGGGTGGGACTGAAGCTTTCTTT. It specifies CASSLRRGGTEAFF.

As DNA, the CDR3 is TGCGCCAGCAGCCTCGGACTAGACGCGTCTGAGCAGTTCTTC. As protein: CASSLGLDASEQFF. This chain links TRBV5-1 with TRBJ2-1; 7 positions agree with TRBD2. Germline values: CDR1 SGHRS, CDR2 YFSETQ. The CDR3 length is 14 residues. The ends lost 4 bases at V and 9 bases at J; junction bases unmatched: 10.

The V gene is TRBV15, the J gene TRBJ1-2, with D hard to call. The CDR3 contains 14 residues. The V and J ends lost 0 bases and 2 bases respectively, with 7 bases between them. Germline assignment: CDR1 LNHNV and CDR2 YYDKDF (reference sequence). CDR3 sequence reads: CATSREQENYGYTF. In DNA, the CDR3 is TGTGCCACCAGCAGAGAGCAGGAAAACTATGGCTACACCTTC.

This sequence joins TRBV2 and TRBJ1-5; a weak D match, TRBD1 (6 bases). In germline, CDR1 is SNHLY, CDR2 FYNNEI. V was trimmed by 3 bases and J by 4 bases, leaving 13 bases between them. This CDR3 contains 15 residues. As DNA, the CDR3 is TGTGCCAGCAGTGACAGGGGTTTTGGAAATCAGCCCCAGCATTTT. Translated: CASSDRGFGNQPQHF.